This TCR beta chain comes out of a study of cytomegalovirus exposure and HLA in healthy donors. Deletions cut 4 bases from V and 4 bases from J, with 8 bases between. The germline V gene has CDR1 MNHNS and CDR2 SASEGT. CDR3 length: 12 amino acids. The data were produced by immunoSEQ multiplex PCR, yet TCRdb's version contains in-frame clones alone and is incomplete. Of 120,000 or so clones detected, 88% appear once; the ten largest clones hold around 1.4%. V and J are TRBV6-1 and TRBJ2-7; D ambiguous. The material sequenced was PBMCs. This sequence was found in a young woman in good health and CMV-seropositive. The CDR3 sequence: CASSALFYEQYF. CDR3 DNA: TGTGCCAGCAGTGCCCTGTTTTACGAGCAGTACTTC.